Included here is one T cell receptor (beta chain) sequence, with context. Data came from immunoSEQ multiplex PCR; TCRdb stores just in-frame clones and leaves some out. Among about 380,000 clones listed, roughly 85% were seen once. With 6 bases clipped from V and 3 bases from J, the junction kept 5 bases outside the gene matches. This CDR3 comprises 14 residues. The germline V gene encodes CDR1 MNHEY and CDR2 SMNVEV (reference sequence). This sample is drawn from a study of blood T cell repertoires in COVID-19. The sequenced material came from peripheral blood. The sequence derives from a woman in her late teens or twenties with acute or convalescent COVID-19. The V call is TRBV27, the J call TRBJ2-3; 8 nucleotides line up with TRBD1. The CDR3 sequence is CASRVDRVTDTQYF. In DNA, the CDR3 is TGTGCCAGCAGGGTGGACAGGGTGACAGATACGCAGTATTTT.